The 23 T cell receptor beta chains presented below share a single source sample, sequenced in a study of blood T cell repertoires in COVID-19. Profiled with immunoSEQ multiplex PCR; TCRdb holds only in-frame clones, not every one. The sample includes 40,000 or so clones, 85% to 90% seen only once; the top ten take more than 7.5%. Sequenced: peripheral blood. Receptors originate from a man aged 30 to 45 with active or convalescent COVID-19.

The genes are TRBV4-1 and TRBJ1-2; tentatively, D is TRBD1 (5 bases). Germline V gene lookup returns CDR1 MGHRA and CDR2 YSYEKL. CDR3 size: 15 residues. V lost 0 bases and J lost 4, with 12 bases in between. The CDR3 region is CASSQESREVYGYTF. The CDR3 DNA reads TGCGCCAGCAGCCAAGAATCCAGGGAGGTCTATGGCTACACCTTC.

The sample holds one count of this clone. The CDR3 region has the DNA TGTGCCAGCAGTCGCAACCGGGACAGGGGAATCTATGGCTACACCTTC. Translating gives CASSRNRDRGIYGYTF. The chain recombines TRBV27 with TRBJ1-2; 10 positions match TRBD1. Germline loops: CDR1 MNHEY, CDR2 SMNVEV (reference sequence). After removal of 5 bases from V and 4 bases from J, the junction contained 10 bases not matched to a gene. The CDR3 length is 16 residues.

The chain couples TRBV7-2 to TRBJ2-1; 12 bases are shared with TRBD2. In germline, CDR1 is SGHTA, CDR2 FQGNSA. Germline trimming cut 5 bases from V and 3 bases from J; bases unmatched to any gene: 5. CDR3 size: 16 residues. CDR3 region: CASSPPSGRVYNEQFF. CDR3 DNA sequence: TGTGCCAGCAGCCCCCCTAGCGGGAGGGTCTACAATGAGCAGTTCTTC.

The chain couples TRBV5-5 to TRBJ2-2; 8 bases match TRBD1. Germline CDR1 and CDR2: SGHKS and YYEKEE (reference sequence). The CDR3 is made up of 14 amino acids. Trimming took 4 bases from V and 5 from J; bases not matched to a gene: 4. CDR3 protein: CASSQRTGTGELFF. CDR3 nucleotide sequence: TGTGCCAGCAGCCAGCGGACAGGGACCGGGGAGCTGTTTTTT.

This chain links TRBV5-1 with TRBJ2-3; TRBD1 aligns across 7 bases. There are 16 residues in the CDR3. V gave up 0 bases and J gave up 3 bases; unmatched junction bases: 7. CDR1 and CDR2 from the germline V gene are SGHRS and YFSETQ. As DNA, the CDR3 is TGCGCCAGCAGCTTGGTAGAAGGCAGGGGGACAGATACGCAGTATTTT. It codes for CASSLVEGRGTDTQYF.

The chain uses TRBV6-4 and TRBJ1-6; D is perhaps TRBD1 (6 bases). V lost 0 bases and J 4 bases, leaving 13 bases between the germline ends. The CDR3 covers 17 residues. The germline V gene encodes CDR1 MRHNA and CDR2 SNTAGT. The CDR3 sequence: CASSDSIWDTYNSPLHF. The CDR3 bases are TGTGCCAGCAGTGACTCGATATGGGACACTTATAATTCACCCCTCCACTTT.

The chain is built from TRBV15 and TRBJ1-5; 9 bases map to TRBD1. This CDR3 contains 15 residues. CDR1 and CDR2 (germline): LNHNV, YYDKDF (reference sequence). Trimming cost V 1 base and J 6 bases; bases outside gene matches: 4. The CDR3 sequence is CATSRGGQGPQPQHF. The DNA of the CDR3 is TGTGCCACCAGCAGAGGAGGACAGGGGCCTCAGCCCCAGCATTTT.

This clone was observed a handful of times. The chain carries TRBV20-1 and TRBJ1-5; D perhaps matches TRBD1 (5 bases). Germline V gives CDR1 DFQATT, CDR2 SNEGSKA (reference sequence). Trimming took off 3 bases at V and 1 base at J, with 10 bases between the two ends. The CDR3 loop spans 14 amino acids. CDR3 in DNA: TGCAGTGCTAGTGTCGGGGGAAGCAATCAGCCCCAGCATTTT. Amino acids: CSASVGGSNQPQHF.

V is TRBV7-2 and J is TRBJ2-3, with TRBD2 matching 8 bases. Per the germline V gene, CDR1 is SGHTA and CDR2 is FQGNSA. Trimming at V came to 3 bases and at J to 4 bases, leaving 6 bases not matched to a gene. The CDR3 consists of 15 residues. The CDR3 spells CASSFTGGASDTQYF. The CDR3, as DNA: TGTGCCAGCAGCTTTACCGGGGGGGCCTCAGATACGCAGTATTTT.

The chain carries TRBV6-2 or TRBV6-3 and TRBJ1-2; D not certain. Germline V lookup: CDR1 MNHEY, CDR2 SVGEGT. With 5 bases removed from V and 5 bases from J, the gap between germline ends came to 12 bases. The CDR3 covers 13 residues. The CDR3 sequence: CASSNGVTYGYTF. The CDR3 DNA sequence: TGTGCCAGCAGTAACGGGGTGACTTATGGCTACACCTTC.

V and J are TRBV7-9 and TRBJ2-1, with D maybe TRBD2 (6 bases). The CDR3 is 15 residues long. Germline assignment: CDR1 SEHNR and CDR2 FQNEAQ (reference sequence). Trimming pared 3 bases from V and 3 bases from J, leaving 12 bases between. CDR3 residues: CASSLGEELYNEQFF. Written as DNA, the CDR3 is TGTGCCAGCAGCTTGGGGGAGGAGCTCTACAATGAGCAGTTCTTC.

The chain is built from TRBV7-6 and TRBJ2-7; D is perhaps TRBD2 (5 bases). V was trimmed by 5 bases and J by 0 bases, leaving 11 bases between them. Germline V gene data show CDR1 as SGHVS and CDR2 as FNYEAQ. This CDR3 region has 14 residues. This chain's CDR3 is CASSRGRDSYEQYF. Written as DNA, the CDR3 is TGTGCCAGCAGCCGAGGCCGGGACTCCTACGAGCAGTACTTC.

The V and J genes are TRBV9 and TRBJ2-7; 9 bases match TRBD2. Germline CDR1 and CDR2: SGDLS and YYNGEE. V lost 4 bases, J lost 3 bases, and 8 bases stayed unmatched. CDR3 length: 15 amino acids. The CDR3 is CASSSEVAGVYEQYF. The DNA for the CDR3 is TGTGCCAGCAGCTCGGAGGTAGCGGGGGTCTACGAGCAGTACTTC.

There are a few counts of this clone. J is TRBJ2-5 and V is TRBV6-2 or TRBV6-3; 13 bases map to TRBD2. V was clipped by 2 bases and J by 4 bases; unmatched bases: 13. The CDR3 totals 19 residues. The germline V gene encodes CDR1 MNHEY and CDR2 SVGEGT. CDR3 nucleotides: TGTGCCAGCAGTTACACCACGGGACTAGCGGGATTCTCAGGAGAGACCCAGTACTTC. This sequence encodes CASSYTTGLAGFSGETQYF.

V usage is TRBV30 and J usage is TRBJ2-3; 9 nucleotides align to TRBD1. Trimming removed 4 bases from V and 6 bases from J; junction bases left unmatched: 5. The CDR3 extends over 13 amino acids. Looked up from germline, CDR1 is GTSNPN and CDR2 is SVGIG (reference sequence). The CDR3 protein is CAWTGTGFDTQYF. CDR3 nucleotide sequence: TGTGCCTGGACCGGGACAGGGTTTGATACGCAGTATTTT.

The V call is TRBV6-5, the J call TRBJ1-2; maybe TRBD1 (5 bases). In germline, CDR1 is MNHEY, CDR2 SVGAGI. Trimming removed 2 bases at V and 2 bases at J, with 15 bases between. CDR3 length: 16 amino acids. The CDR3 bases are TGTGCCAGCAGTTACGGTAGGAGGGGCTCCAACTATGGCTACACCTTC. Translation: CASSYGRRGSNYGYTF.

The chain couples TRBV19 to TRBJ2-7; 11 bases are shared with TRBD2. CDR1 and CDR2 from the germline V gene are LNHDA and SQIVND (reference sequence). This CDR3 has 16 amino acids. The ends lost 8 bases at V and 7 bases at J; junction bases unmatched: 16. CDR3 in DNA: TGTGCCAGTGGGGTTAGCGGGAGGGCCAGACTTAGGGAGCAGTACGTC. It yields the protein CASGVSGRARLREQYV.

The rearrangement joins TRBV23-1 to TRBJ1-5; 7 bases are a match to TRBD1. TRBV23-1 falls under the ORF class, with uncertain function. The CDR3 totals 16 residues. Losses at the gene ends were 7 bases for V and 4 bases for J; bases not matched to a gene: 13. The CDR3 nucleotides read TGCGCCAGCACCCTGACAGGGTCGACTCCAAATCAGCCCCAGCATTTT. Encoded protein: CASTLTGSTPNQPQHF.

The genes are TRBV3-1 (or the pseudogene TRBV3-2) and TRBJ1-1; D gene unclear. The CDR3 length is 12 residues. In germline, CDR1 is LGHDT, CDR2 YNNKEL (reference sequence). Trimming shortened V by 4 bases and J by 3 bases, and 6 bases separated the two germline ends. The CDR3 DNA reads TGTGCCAGCAGCCGGCGGGACACTGAAGCTTTCTTT. It translates to CASSRRDTEAFF.

Details on this clone: Other DNA variants within this sample encode the same CDR3. The chain combines TRBV11-2 with TRBJ1-1, with a weak D call TRBD1 (6 bases). The V gene lost 1 base and the J gene lost 1 base, with 7 bases spanning the gap. In germline, CDR1 is SGHAT, CDR2 FQNNGV. This CDR3 spans 14 amino acids. This CDR3 is CASSLVRGNTEAFF. DNA for the CDR3: TGTGCCAGCAGCTTAGTCAGGGGGAACACTGAAGCTTTCTTT.

The chain is built from TRBV12-3 or TRBV12-4 and TRBJ2-5; D ambiguous. V lost 3 bases, J lost 3 bases, and 8 bases lay in between. The CDR3 totals 13 residues. CDR3 nucleotides: TGTGCCAGCAGTTTGGGCCAGGAAGAGACCCAGTACTTC. Translated: CASSLGQEETQYF.

DNA of the CDR3: TGTGCCAGCAGCATCCGGACTAGAGGGGAGCTGTTTTTT. Translating it yields CASSIRTRGELFF. The V gene is TRBV14, the J gene TRBJ2-2; 7 bases match TRBD2. This CDR3 region has 13 residues. Trimming removed 5 bases from V and 8 bases from J; junction bases left unmatched: 5. CDR1 and CDR2 (germline): SGHDN, FVKESK.

This chain joins TRBV7-8 and TRBJ2-7; TRBD2 aligns across 8 bases. CDR1 and CDR2 (germline): SGHVS, FQNEAQ. V was pared by 1 base and J by 6 bases, with 2 bases of the junction left unmatched. This CDR3 is 13 amino acids long. CDR3 nucleotides: TGTGCCAGCAGCTTAGGAGCGGGAGCCGAGCAGTACGTC. Translated: CASSLGAGAEQYV.